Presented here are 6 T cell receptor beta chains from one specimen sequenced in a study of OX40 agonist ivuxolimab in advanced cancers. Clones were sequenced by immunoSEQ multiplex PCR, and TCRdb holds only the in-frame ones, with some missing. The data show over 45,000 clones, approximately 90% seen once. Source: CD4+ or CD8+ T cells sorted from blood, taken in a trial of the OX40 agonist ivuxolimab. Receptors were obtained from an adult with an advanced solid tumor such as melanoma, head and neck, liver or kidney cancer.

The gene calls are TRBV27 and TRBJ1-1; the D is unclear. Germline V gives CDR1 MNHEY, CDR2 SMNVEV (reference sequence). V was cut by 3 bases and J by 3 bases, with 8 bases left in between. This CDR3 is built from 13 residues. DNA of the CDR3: TGTGCCAGCAGTTTGGCAGCCTACACTGAAGCTTTCTTT. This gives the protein CASSLAAYTEAFF.

This CDR3 is CSVEVDSSYEQYF. The CDR3 nucleotides are TGCAGCGTTGAGGTGGACAGCTCCTACGAGCAGTACTTC. V and J are TRBV29-1 and TRBJ2-7; perhaps TRBD1 as D (6 bases). With 3 bases removed from V and 0 bases from J, the gap between germline ends came to 9 bases. Germline values: CDR1 SQVTM, CDR2 ANQGSEA. There are 13 residues in the CDR3.

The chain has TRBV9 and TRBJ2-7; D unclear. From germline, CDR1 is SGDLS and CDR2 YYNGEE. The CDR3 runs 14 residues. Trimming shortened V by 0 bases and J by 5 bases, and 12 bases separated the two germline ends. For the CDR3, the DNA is TGTGCCAGCAGCGTAGGTCTGGGTCCCGACGAGCAGTACTTC. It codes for CASSVGLGPDEQYF.

The CDR3 here is CTSSQDRGRQETQYF. The CDR3, as DNA: TGCACCAGCAGCCAGGACAGGGGGCGTCAAGAGACCCAGTACTTC. This rearrangement joins TRBV1 to TRBJ2-5; the table's D call, TRBD1, has no DNA check behind it. TRBV1 is listed as a pseudogene. This CDR3 is built from 15 residues.

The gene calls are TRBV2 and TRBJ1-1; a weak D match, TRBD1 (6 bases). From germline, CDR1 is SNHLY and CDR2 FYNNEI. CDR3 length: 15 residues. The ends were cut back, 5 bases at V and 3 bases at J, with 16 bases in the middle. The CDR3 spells CASSLSGPGDTEAFF. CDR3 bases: TGTGCCAGCAGTTTATCGGGGCCAGGGGACACTGAAGCTTTCTTT.

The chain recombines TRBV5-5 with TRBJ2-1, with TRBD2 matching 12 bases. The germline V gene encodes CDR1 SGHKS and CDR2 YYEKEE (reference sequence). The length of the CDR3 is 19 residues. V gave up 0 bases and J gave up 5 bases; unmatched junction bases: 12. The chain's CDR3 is CASSLGRAGLAGPNNEQFF. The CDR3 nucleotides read TGTGCCAGCAGCTTGGGACGCGCGGGACTAGCGGGTCCTAACAATGAGCAGTTCTTC.